A single sample gave rise to the 27 T cell receptor beta chains below, sequenced in a study of vaccination and CD4 T cells after COVID-19. Treatment meaning: roughly ten-day PBMC culture with coronavirus spike peptide pools or control peptides (ViraFEST assay). These receptors are not linked to any known antigen. The Oncomine TCR Beta short-read assay was applied to DNA of cultured CD4+ T cells. TCRdb ran MiXCR on the PCR reads and lists one entry per CDR3 protein. The sample carries several thousand distinct CDR3 sequences, less than 25% recorded once. The sample in question was CD4+ T cells from blood, cultured in vitro, obtained after SARS-CoV-2 vaccination. The receptors shown here come from a human donor who had recovered from COVID-19.

The genes are TRBV12-3 or TRBV12-4 and TRBJ2-1, with D possibly being TRBD2 (6 bases). Trimming shortened V by 3 bases and J by 0 bases, and 9 bases separated the two germline ends. The length of the CDR3 is 15 residues. Here the CDR3 reads CASSFGGSSYNEQFF. In DNA, the CDR3 is TGTGCCAGCAGTTTTGGGGGGAGCTCCTACAATGAGCAGTTCTTC.

This clonotype rates as medium-sized (0.01 to 0.1%). CDR3 loop: CSAPRRGADTQYF. For the CDR3, the DNA is TGCAGTGCTCCTAGGAGGGGGGCAGATACGCAGTATTTT. V usage is TRBV20-1 and J usage is TRBJ2-3; either TRBD1 or TRBD2 may supply D (6 bases each). CDR3 size: 13 residues. Germline V gene sequence: CDR1 DFQATT, CDR2 SNEGSKA (reference sequence). Between the trimmed V and J ends, which lost 5 bases and 4 bases, there was a span of 13 bases.

In its sample, this clonotype ranks as medium-sized. The chain recombines TRBV19 with TRBJ2-6; unclear D gene. Trimming took 4 bases from V and 2 from J, leaving 9 bases between them. CDR1 is LNHDA and CDR2 is SQIVND in the germline V gene (reference sequence). This CDR3 spans 15 amino acids. The CDR3 nucleotides read TGTGCCAGTAGTACTCGTGATACTGGGGCCAACGTCCTGACTTTC. It encodes CASSTRDTGANVLTF. The complete variable domain, with remaining parts taken from reference TRBV19 and TRBJ2-6, reads DGGITQSPKYLFRKEGQNVTLSCEQNLNHDAMYWYRQDPGQGLRLIYYSQIVNDFQKGDIAEGYSVSREKKESFPLTVTSAQKNPTAFYLCASSTRDTGANVLTFGAGSRLTVL.

The chain recombines TRBV10-1 with TRBJ1-5; TRBD1 agrees at 7 bases. The CDR3 is 13 residues long. Germline assignment: CDR1 WNHNN and CDR2 SYGVQD (reference sequence). V dropped 6 bases and J dropped 3; count of bases not matched to a gene: 2. Written as DNA, the CDR3 is TGCGCCAGCAGCGACAGGGCCAATCAGCCCCAGCATTTT. Translated, it gives CASSDRANQPQHF.

This clonotype is medium-sized by share. The genes are TRBV20-1 and TRBJ1-2; D is possibly TRBD1 (6 bases). This CDR3 is 14 amino acids long. The V end lost 3 bases, the J end lost 3 bases, and 14 bases lay between the germline ends. The V gene's germline CDR1 is DFQATT and CDR2 SNEGSKA (reference sequence). The CDR3 region has the DNA TGCAGTGCTAGGCCCACAGGGCACGACTATGGCTACACCTTC. Translation: CSARPTGHDYGYTF.

As for this clonotype: A much larger clone sits a single nucleotide away, making a read error possible. The chain carries TRBV6-2 or TRBV6-3 and TRBJ1-6; 9 bases match TRBD1. CDR1 is MNHEY, CDR2 SVGEGT, per germline. The CDR3 has 16 amino acids. The ends lost 6 bases at V and 7 bases at J; junction bases unmatched: 10. This chain's CDR3 is CASRRSTGTGNSPLHF. The CDR3 nucleotides read TGTGCCAGCAGGAGATCAACCGGGACAGGGAATTCACCCCTCCACTTT.

This clonotype was counted ten times or more. The chain is built from TRBV7-9 and TRBJ1-6, with TRBD1 identical over 7 bases. CDR1 and CDR2 from the germline V gene are SEHNR and FQNEAQ (reference sequence). Trimming took 5 bases from V and 5 from J; bases not matched to a gene: 3. The CDR3 contains 14 residues. The CDR3: CASSRGQNNSPLHF. The CDR3 region has the DNA TGTGCCAGCAGCAGGGGACAGAATAATTCACCCCTCCACTTT.

There are many counts of this clonotype. DNA of the CDR3: TGCAGTGCTAGAGGGAGGGGGGTTGGAGATGGCTACACCTTC. Protein sequence: CSARGRGVGDGYTF. The rearrangement links TRBV20-1 to TRBJ1-2, with a tentative D call TRBD1 (6 bases). V was shortened by 1 base and J by 6 bases, with 15 bases between the two germline ends. CDR1 and CDR2 (germline): DFQATT, SNEGSKA (reference sequence). The CDR3 runs to 14 residues.

The genes are TRBV20-1 and TRBJ1-6; D ambiguous. The V end was cut by 3 bases, the J end by 0 bases, with 12 bases between. In germline, CDR1 is DFQATT, CDR2 SNEGSKA (reference sequence). The CDR3 totals 16 residues. The CDR3 DNA reads TGCAGTGCTAGGGGCGGAACGAGCTCCTATAATTCACCCCTCCACTTT. Its protein product is CSARGGTSSYNSPLHF.

This clonotype occurred once. This chain links TRBV19 with TRBJ1-5, with D maybe TRBD1 (5 bases). Germline CDR1 reads LNHDA; CDR2 reads SQIVND (reference sequence). V gave up 3 bases and J gave up 0 bases, with 12 bases separating them. This CDR3 is 16 amino acids long. CDR3 in DNA: TGTGCCAGTAGTATCACCCGAGGGGTTAGCAATCAGCCCCAGCATTTT. This translates into CASSITRGVSNQPQHF.

This chain joins TRBV2 and TRBJ2-1, with TRBD2 matching 9 bases. Germline lookup yields CDR1 SNHLY and CDR2 FYNNEI. Unmatched junction bases numbered 6, after V lost 6 bases and J lost 6 bases. The CDR3 covers 14 residues. The CDR3 DNA reads TGTGCCAGCAGGTTGATAGCGGGGGCCAATGAGCAGTTCTTC. Translation: CASRLIAGANEQFF.

Within the sample, this clonotype is medium-sized (0.01 to 0.1%). The J gene is TRBJ2-5, the V gene TRBV7-8, with D tentatively TRBD1 (6 bases). Germline CDR1 reads SGHVS; CDR2 reads FQNEAQ. The CDR3 length is 14 residues. V was cut by 2 bases and J by 5 bases, with 12 bases left in between. In DNA, the CDR3 is TGTGCCAGCAGCTTACGTCGCAGGGGTGAGACCCAGTACTTC. Its translation is CASSLRRRGETQYF.

This sequence joins TRBV5-1 and TRBJ2-7, with D possibly called TRBD1 or TRBD2 (5 bases each). V shed 0 bases and J shed 3 bases, with 16 bases lying between them. The CDR3 is 16 amino acids. Germline CDR1 is SGHRS and CDR2 is YFSETQ. CDR3 sequence: CASSLEGSWDDYEQYF. CDR3 DNA sequence: TGCGCCAGCAGCTTGGAGGGCTCTTGGGACGACTACGAGCAGTACTTC.

This clonotype was recorded a few times. The V and J genes are TRBV6-5 and TRBJ2-7; the D is unclear. The CDR3 is 16 amino acids. The V and J ends lost 2 bases and 0 bases respectively, with 14 bases between them. CDR1 and CDR2 from the germline V gene are MNHEY and SVGAGI. Here the CDR3 reads CASSYLSGRSSYEQYF. In DNA, the CDR3 is TGTGCCAGCAGTTACCTGTCGGGTAGGAGCTCCTACGAGCAGTACTTC.

This chain connects TRBV6-5 to TRBJ2-2, with D hard to call. From germline, CDR1 is MNHEY and CDR2 SVGAGI. The ends were cut back, 6 bases at V and 5 bases at J, with 25 bases in the middle. This CDR3 has 18 amino acids. The CDR3, as DNA: TGTGCCAGCAGCTACCTGAATTTGGGCCACCCCCAGACCGGGGAGCTGTTTTTT. This translates into CASSYLNLGHPQTGELFF.

Concerning this clonotype itself: This clone may be a read error of a much larger clone one base away. The chain carries TRBV7-2 and TRBJ2-7; 9 bases agree with TRBD1. The CDR3 length is 16 residues. Germline V gives CDR1 SGHTA, CDR2 FQGNSA. The chain's CDR3 is CANSPATGTGSHEQYF. The CDR3 DNA sequence: TGTGCCAACAGCCCAGCGACCGGGACAGGGTCCCACGAGCAGTACTTC.

The chain links TRBV20-1 to TRBJ2-2; D is tentatively TRBD1 or TRBD2 (6 bases each). The length of the CDR3 is 15 residues. The V and J ends lost 2 bases and 1 base respectively, with 11 bases between them. Germline V CDR1 and CDR2: DFQATT, SNEGSKA (reference sequence). CDR3 loop: CSARPGGQNTGELFF. CDR3 nucleotides: TGCAGTGCTAGACCCGGGGGACAGAACACCGGGGAGCTGTTTTTT.

This clonotype has just a few counts. This chain links TRBV20-1 with TRBJ2-1; TRBD1 might be the D (6 bases). V lost 0 bases and J lost 8, with 17 bases in between. This CDR3 comprises 15 residues. Germline V lookup: CDR1 DFQATT, CDR2 SNEGSKA (reference sequence). Written as DNA, the CDR3 is TGCAGTGCTAGAGAGCGATTAGGACAGACTGATGAGCAGTTCTTC. It translates to CSARERLGQTDEQFF.

This clonotype appeared a few times. The V gene is TRBV18, the J gene TRBJ2-5; the match to TRBD2 covers 10 bases. The junction had 5 bases not matched to a gene; V was cut back by 2 bases and J by 2 bases. Germline CDR1 is KGHSH and CDR2 is LQKENI. This CDR3 is built from 16 residues. This CDR3 is CASSPWSGGEQETQYF. CDR3 in DNA: TGTGCCAGCTCACCATGGAGCGGGGGGGAACAAGAGACCCAGTACTTC.

In this sample, this clonotype turned up a few times. The chain combines TRBV20-1 with TRBJ2-1, with 9 positions matching TRBD2. The J segment lost 0 bases and the V segment lost 4 bases, leaving 1 base of the junction unmatched. This CDR3 spans 14 amino acids. CDR1 and CDR2 (germline): DFQATT, SNEGSKA (reference sequence). The CDR3 loop reads CSATRGGSYNEQFF. DNA for the CDR3: TGCAGTGCTACGCGGGGGGGCTCCTACAATGAGCAGTTCTTC.

The V gene is TRBV2, the J gene TRBJ2-2; no clear D. The length of the CDR3 is 14 residues. The V gene's germline CDR1 is SNHLY and CDR2 FYNNEI. V was cut by 7 bases and J by 0 bases, with 9 bases left in between. The CDR3 nucleotides read TGTGCCAGCATGAGACCCACGAACACCGGGGAGCTGTTTTTT. Its translation: CASMRPTNTGELFF. Full variable domain (rest looked up from reference TRBV2 and TRBJ2-2): EPEVTQTPSHQVTQMGQEVILRCVPISNHLYFYWYRQILGQKVEFLVSFYNNEISEKSEIFDDQFSVERPDGSNFTLKIRSTKLEDSAMYFCASMRPTNTGELFFGEGSRLTVL.

The gene calls are TRBV27 and TRBJ2-7; 12 nucleotides align to TRBD1. Looked up from germline, CDR1 is MNHEY and CDR2 is SMNVEV (reference sequence). Losses at the gene ends were 10 bases for V and 7 bases for J; bases not matched to a gene: 17. The CDR3 runs to 16 residues. CDR3 DNA sequence: TGTGCCACCTCATCTTTTGGGGGACAGGGGGCGCGTGAGCAGTACTTC. This encodes CATSSFGGQGAREQYF.

By its share, this clonotype is medium-sized. J is TRBJ2-7 and V is TRBV20-1; D gene ambiguous. V gave up 5 bases and J gave up 7 bases, with 21 bases separating them. The CDR3 is 14 amino acids. The V gene's germline CDR1 is DFQATT and CDR2 SNEGSKA (reference sequence). CDR3 protein: CSARRTAMVFEQYF. The CDR3 DNA reads as TGCAGTGCTCGGCGGACGGCGATGGTGTTTGAGCAGTACTTC.

CDR3 DNA: TGTGCCAGTAGTATACCAGGGAATAGCAATCAGCCCCAGCATTTT. As protein: CASSIPGNSNQPQHF. The chain combines TRBV19 with TRBJ1-5; TRBD1 is a possible D gene (5 bases). The CDR3 has 15 amino acids. The germline V gene encodes CDR1 LNHDA and CDR2 SQIVND (reference sequence). V dropped 2 bases and J dropped 0 bases, with 8 bases sitting between them.

This clonotype is labeled as large. The chain joins TRBV20-1 to TRBJ1-5, with D uncertain. CDR3 length: 15 residues. Trimming removed 4 bases from V and 0 bases from J, with 13 bases in between. The germline V gene encodes CDR1 DFQATT and CDR2 SNEGSKA (reference sequence). The CDR3 region is CSAITNTISNQPQHF. CDR3 nucleotides: TGCAGTGCTATAACCAACACGATTAGCAATCAGCCCCAGCATTTT.

This clonotype was observed a handful of times. The chain joins TRBV2 to TRBJ2-7, with TRBD2 matching over 14 bases. Unmatched junction bases numbered 1, after V lost 6 bases and J lost 3 bases. The CDR3 is 14 amino acids. CDR1 is SNHLY and CDR2 is FYNNEI in the germline V gene. CDR3 sequence reads: CASRGTSGGYEQYF. In DNA, the CDR3 is TGTGCCAGCAGGGGGACTAGCGGGGGCTACGAGCAGTACTTC.

The V call is TRBV2, the J call TRBJ2-1; 8 bases line up with TRBD2. Germline trimming cut 8 bases from V and 6 bases from J; bases unmatched to any gene: 12. This CDR3 comprises 15 residues. Germline V gene sequence: CDR1 SNHLY, CDR2 FYNNEI. The DNA of the CDR3 is TGTGCCAGCGTAGCCGGGACTAGGCGTTCCAATGAGCAGTTCTTC. It specifies CASVAGTRRSNEQFF.